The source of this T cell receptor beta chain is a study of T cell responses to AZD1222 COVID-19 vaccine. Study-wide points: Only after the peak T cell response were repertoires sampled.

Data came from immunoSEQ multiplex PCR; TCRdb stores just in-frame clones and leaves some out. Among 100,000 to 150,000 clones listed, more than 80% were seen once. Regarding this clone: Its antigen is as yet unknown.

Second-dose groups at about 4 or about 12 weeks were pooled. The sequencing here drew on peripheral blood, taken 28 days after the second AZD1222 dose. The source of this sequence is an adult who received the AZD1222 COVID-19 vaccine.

The CDR3 spells CATSETSGELTDTQYF. The CDR3, as DNA: TGTGCCACCAGTGAGACTAGCGGGGAGTTGACAGATACGCAGTATTTT. V usage is TRBV24-1 and J usage is TRBJ2-3, with TRBD2 matching 11 bases. Germline loops: CDR1 KGHDR, CDR2 SFDVKD. Trimming removed 4 bases from V and 3 bases from J; junction bases left unmatched: 5. The CDR3 contains 16 residues.